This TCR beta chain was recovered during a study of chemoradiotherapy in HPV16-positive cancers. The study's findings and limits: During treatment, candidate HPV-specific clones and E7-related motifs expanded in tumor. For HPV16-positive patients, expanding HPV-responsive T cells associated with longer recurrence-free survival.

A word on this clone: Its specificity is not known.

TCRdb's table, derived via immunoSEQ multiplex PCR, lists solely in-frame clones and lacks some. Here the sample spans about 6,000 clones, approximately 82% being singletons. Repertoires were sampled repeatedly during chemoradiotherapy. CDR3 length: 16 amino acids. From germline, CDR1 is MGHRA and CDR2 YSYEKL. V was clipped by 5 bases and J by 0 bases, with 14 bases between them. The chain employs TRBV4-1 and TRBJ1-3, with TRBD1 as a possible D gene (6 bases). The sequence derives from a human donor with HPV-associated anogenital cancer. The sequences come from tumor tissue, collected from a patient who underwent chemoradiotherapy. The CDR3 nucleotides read TGCGCCAGCAGCAAAGGGGGGCCAGACTCTGGAAACACCATATATTTT. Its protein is CASSKGGPDSGNTIYF.